Sequencing of this T cell receptor (beta chain) was carried out in a study of human thymus T cells. General study findings and limits: Highly overlapping thymic repertoires among unrelated individuals were reported in related research. Thymic and blood repertoires seemed to favor certain V and J genes.

CDR3 size: 19 residues. The V gene's germline CDR1 is SGHAT and CDR2 FQNNGV. As regards this clone: Its cognate antigen is unknown. The germline gene is not matched at one end of the junction; a read error may be the cause.

Resections that were taken during corrective heart surgery supplied the thymus tissue. Healthy Finnish infants having corrective surgery for congenital heart defects served as donors. TCRdb's table, derived via immunoSEQ multiplex PCR, lists solely in-frame clones and lacks some. The sample gives 75,000 to 90,000 clones, nearly 98% of which show up once; roughly 0.031% is in the top ten. The sequenced material came from thymus tissue. This clonotype was sampled from a boy under two years old with a congenital heart defect but otherwise immunologically healthy. The chain uses TRBV11-2 and TRBJ1-6, with D perhaps TRBD1 (6 bases). Written as DNA, the CDR3 is TGTGCCAGCAGCGTAGATGGGGGCGAAAGGAGCTCCTATAATTCACCCCTCCACTTT. Amino acids: CASSVDGGERSSYNSPLHF.